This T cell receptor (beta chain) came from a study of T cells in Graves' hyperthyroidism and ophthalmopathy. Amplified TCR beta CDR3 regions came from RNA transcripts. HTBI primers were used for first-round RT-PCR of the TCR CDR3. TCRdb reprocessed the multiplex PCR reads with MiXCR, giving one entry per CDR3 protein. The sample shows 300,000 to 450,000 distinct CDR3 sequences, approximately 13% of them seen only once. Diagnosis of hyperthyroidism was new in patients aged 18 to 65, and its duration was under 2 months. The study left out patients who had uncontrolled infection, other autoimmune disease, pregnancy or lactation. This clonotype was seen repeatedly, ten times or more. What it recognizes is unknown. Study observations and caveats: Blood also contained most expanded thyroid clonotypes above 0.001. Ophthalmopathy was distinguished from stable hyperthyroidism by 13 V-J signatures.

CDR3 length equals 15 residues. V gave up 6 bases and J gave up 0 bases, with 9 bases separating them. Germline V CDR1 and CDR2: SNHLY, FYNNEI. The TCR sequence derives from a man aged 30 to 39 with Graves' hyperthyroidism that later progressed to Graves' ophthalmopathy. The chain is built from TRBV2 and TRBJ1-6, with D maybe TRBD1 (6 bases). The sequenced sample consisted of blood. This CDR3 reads CASSLGGSYNSPLHF. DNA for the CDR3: TGTGCCAGCAGCCTAGGGGGCTCCTATAATTCACCCCTCCACTTT.